The TCR beta chain under discussion was sequenced for a study of T cell responses to AZD1222 COVID-19 vaccine. The CDR3 is made up of 20 amino acids. Using immunoSEQ multiplex PCR, the repertoire was profiled, and TCRdb retains in-frame clones only, with some absent. The sample carries about 81,000 clones, 75% to 95% recorded once. The sequence came from an adult who received the AZD1222 COVID-19 vaccine. The specimen comprised peripheral blood, sampled 28 days after the second AZD1222 dose. The rearrangement uses TRBV12-2 and TRBJ2-2; no check of the table's D call, TRBD2, against the DNA was made. TRBV12-2 is a listed pseudogene. The CDR3 nucleotides are TGTGCAAGTCGCTTATGGGGACGGGGGCTAGCGGGAGCCAACACCGGGGAGCTGTTTTTT. Protein product: CASRLWGRGLAGANTGELFF.